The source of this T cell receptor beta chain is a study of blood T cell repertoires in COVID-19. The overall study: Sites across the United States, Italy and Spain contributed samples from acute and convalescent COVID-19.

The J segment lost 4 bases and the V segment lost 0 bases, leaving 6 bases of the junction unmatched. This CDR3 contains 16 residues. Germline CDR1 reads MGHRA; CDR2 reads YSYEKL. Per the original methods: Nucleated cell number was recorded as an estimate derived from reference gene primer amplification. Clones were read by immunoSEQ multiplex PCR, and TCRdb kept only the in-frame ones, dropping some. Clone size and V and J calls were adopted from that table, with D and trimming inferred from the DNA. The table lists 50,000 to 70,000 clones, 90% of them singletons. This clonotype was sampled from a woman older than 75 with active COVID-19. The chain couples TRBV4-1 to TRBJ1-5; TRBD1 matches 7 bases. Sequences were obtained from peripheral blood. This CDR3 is CASSQDPGQPNQPQHF. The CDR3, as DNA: TGCGCCAGCAGCCAAGATCCGGGACAGCCTAATCAGCCCCAGCATTTT.